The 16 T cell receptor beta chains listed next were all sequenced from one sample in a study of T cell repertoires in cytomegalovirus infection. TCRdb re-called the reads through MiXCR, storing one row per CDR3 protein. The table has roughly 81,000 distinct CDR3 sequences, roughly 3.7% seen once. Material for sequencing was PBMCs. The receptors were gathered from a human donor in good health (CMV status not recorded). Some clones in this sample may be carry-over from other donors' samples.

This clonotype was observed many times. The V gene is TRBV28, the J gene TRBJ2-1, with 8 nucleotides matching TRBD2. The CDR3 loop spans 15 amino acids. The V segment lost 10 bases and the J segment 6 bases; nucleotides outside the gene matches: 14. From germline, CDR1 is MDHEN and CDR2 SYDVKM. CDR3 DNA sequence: TGTGCCACCCGGGGGCCCAGCGGGGGTCTCAATGAGCAGTTCTTC. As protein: CATRGPSGGLNEQFF.

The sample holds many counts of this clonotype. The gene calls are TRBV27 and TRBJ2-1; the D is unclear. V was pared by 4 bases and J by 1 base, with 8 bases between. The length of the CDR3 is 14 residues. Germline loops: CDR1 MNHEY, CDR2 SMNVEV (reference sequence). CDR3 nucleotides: TGTGCCAGCAGTTATTTACAGTCCTACAATGAGCAGTTCTTC. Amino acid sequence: CASSYLQSYNEQFF.

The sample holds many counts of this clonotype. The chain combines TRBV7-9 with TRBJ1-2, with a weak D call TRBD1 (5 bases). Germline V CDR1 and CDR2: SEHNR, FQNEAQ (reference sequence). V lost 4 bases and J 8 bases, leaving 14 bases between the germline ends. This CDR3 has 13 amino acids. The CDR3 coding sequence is TGTGCCAGCAGCTCTCGGGGCCTGGGGGGCTACACCTTC. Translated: CASSSRGLGGYTF.

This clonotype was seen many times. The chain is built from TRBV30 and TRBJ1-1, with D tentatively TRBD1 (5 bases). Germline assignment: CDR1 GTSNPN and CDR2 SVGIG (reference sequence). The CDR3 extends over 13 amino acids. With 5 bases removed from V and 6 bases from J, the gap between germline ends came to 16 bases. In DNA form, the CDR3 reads TGTGCCTGGGCCCTCCAGGGAGCGGCTGAAGCTTTCTTT. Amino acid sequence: CAWALQGAAEAFF.

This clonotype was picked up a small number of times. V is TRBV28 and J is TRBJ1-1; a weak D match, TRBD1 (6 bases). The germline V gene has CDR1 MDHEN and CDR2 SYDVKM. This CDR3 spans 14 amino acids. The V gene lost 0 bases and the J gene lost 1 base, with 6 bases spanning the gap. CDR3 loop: CASSLWGQNTEAFF. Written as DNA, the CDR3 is TGTGCCAGCAGTTTATGGGGACAGAACACTGAAGCTTTCTTT.

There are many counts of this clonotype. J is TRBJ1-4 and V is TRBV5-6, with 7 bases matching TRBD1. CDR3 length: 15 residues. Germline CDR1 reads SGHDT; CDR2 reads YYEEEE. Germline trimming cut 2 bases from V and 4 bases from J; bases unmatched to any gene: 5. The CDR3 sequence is CASSLDRDFNEKLFF. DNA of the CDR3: TGTGCCAGCAGCTTAGACAGGGACTTTAATGAAAAACTGTTTTTT.

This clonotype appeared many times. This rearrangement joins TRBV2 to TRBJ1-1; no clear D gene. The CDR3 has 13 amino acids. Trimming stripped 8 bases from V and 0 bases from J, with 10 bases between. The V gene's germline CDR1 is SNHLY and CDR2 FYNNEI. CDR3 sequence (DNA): TGTGCCAGCGCCCTCGACCTGAACACTGAAGCTTTCTTT. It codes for CASALDLNTEAFF.

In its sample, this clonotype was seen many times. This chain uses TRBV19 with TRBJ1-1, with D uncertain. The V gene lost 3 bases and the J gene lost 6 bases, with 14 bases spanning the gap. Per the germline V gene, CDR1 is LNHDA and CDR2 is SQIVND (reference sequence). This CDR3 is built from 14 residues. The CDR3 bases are TGTGCCAGTAGTATTGATATCGGTACGTCTGAAGCTTTCTTT. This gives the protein CASSIDIGTSEAFF.

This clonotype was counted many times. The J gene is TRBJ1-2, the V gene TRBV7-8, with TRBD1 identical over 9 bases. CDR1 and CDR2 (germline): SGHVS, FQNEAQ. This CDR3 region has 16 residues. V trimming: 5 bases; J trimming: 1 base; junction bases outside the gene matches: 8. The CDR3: CASSQGQGSLNYGYTF. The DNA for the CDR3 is TGTGCCAGCAGCCAAGGACAGGGGAGCCTTAACTATGGCTACACCTTC.

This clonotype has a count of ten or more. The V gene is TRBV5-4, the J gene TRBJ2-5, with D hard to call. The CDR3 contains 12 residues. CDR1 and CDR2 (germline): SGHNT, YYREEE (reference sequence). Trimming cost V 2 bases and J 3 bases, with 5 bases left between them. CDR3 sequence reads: CASSLREETQYF. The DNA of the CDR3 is TGTGCCAGCAGCTTAAGGGAAGAGACCCAGTACTTC.

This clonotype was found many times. This CDR3 is CASTNRGVDTDTQYF. CDR3 nucleotides: TGTGCCAGTACCAATCGAGGGGTGGACACAGATACGCAGTATTTT. This chain links TRBV19 with TRBJ2-3, with D perhaps TRBD1 or TRBD2 (5 bases each). Trimming removed 7 bases from V and 2 bases from J, with 16 bases in between. The CDR3 runs to 15 residues. Germline lookup yields CDR1 LNHDA and CDR2 SQIVND (reference sequence).

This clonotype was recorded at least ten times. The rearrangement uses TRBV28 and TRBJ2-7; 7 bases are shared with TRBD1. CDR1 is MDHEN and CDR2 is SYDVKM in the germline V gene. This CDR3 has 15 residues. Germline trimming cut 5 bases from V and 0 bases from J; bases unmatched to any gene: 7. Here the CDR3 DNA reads TGTGCCAGCAGTCGATACAGGGGTGGCTCCTACGAGCAGTACTTC. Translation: CASSRYRGGSYEQYF.

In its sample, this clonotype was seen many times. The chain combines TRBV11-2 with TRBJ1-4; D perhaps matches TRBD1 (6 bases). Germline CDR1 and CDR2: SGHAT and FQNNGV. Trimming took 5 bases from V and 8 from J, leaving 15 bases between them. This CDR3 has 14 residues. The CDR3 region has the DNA TGTGCCAGCAGCCCGAGGGGGTCGGGAGAAAAACTGTTTTTT. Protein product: CASSPRGSGEKLFF. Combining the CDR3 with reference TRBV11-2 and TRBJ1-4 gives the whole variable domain EAGVAQSPRYKIIEKRQSVAFWCNPISGHATLYWYQQILGQGPKLLIQFQNNGVVDDSQLPKDRFSAERLKGVDSTLKIQPAKLEDSAVYLCASSPRGSGEKLFFGSGTQLSVL.

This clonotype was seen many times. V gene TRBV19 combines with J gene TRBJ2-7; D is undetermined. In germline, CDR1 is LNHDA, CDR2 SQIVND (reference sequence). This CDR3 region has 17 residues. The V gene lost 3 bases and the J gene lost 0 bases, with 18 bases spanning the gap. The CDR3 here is CASSIWAQHPNSYEQYF. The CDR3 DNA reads TGTGCCAGTAGTATTTGGGCTCAGCACCCGAACTCCTACGAGCAGTACTTC. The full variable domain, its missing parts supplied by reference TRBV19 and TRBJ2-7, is DGGITQSPKYLFRKEGQNVTLSCEQNLNHDAMYWYRQDPGQGLRLIYYSQIVNDFQKGDIAEGYSVSREKKESFPLTVTSAQKNPTAFYLCASSIWAQHPNSYEQYFGPGTRLTVT.

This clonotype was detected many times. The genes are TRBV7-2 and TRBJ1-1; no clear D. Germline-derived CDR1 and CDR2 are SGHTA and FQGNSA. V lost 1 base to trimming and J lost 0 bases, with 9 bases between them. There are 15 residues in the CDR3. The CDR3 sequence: CASSLGGIMNTEAFF. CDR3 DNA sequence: TGTGCCAGCAGCTTAGGTGGGATCATGAACACTGAAGCTTTCTTT.

CDR3 residues: CASSQGRQGVTGNTIYF. The CDR3 DNA is TGCGCCAGCAGCCAAGGCCGACAGGGAGTGACGGGAAACACCATATATTTT. The chain is built from TRBV4-1 and TRBJ1-3; 7 bases fit TRBD1. Trimming took 1 base from V and 4 from J; bases not matched to a gene: 10. CDR1 is MGHRA, CDR2 YSYEKL, per germline. This CDR3 region has 17 residues.